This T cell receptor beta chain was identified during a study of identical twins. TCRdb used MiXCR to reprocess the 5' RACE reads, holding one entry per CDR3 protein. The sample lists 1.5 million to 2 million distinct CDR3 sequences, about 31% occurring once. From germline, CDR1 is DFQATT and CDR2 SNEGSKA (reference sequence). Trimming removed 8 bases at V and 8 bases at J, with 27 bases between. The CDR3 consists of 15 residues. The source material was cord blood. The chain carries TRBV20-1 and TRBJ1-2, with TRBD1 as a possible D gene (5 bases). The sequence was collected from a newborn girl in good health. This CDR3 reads CSSTSELNRWLGYTF. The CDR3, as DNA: TGCAGTTCAACTAGCGAGTTAAACAGGTGGCTGGGCTACACCTTC.